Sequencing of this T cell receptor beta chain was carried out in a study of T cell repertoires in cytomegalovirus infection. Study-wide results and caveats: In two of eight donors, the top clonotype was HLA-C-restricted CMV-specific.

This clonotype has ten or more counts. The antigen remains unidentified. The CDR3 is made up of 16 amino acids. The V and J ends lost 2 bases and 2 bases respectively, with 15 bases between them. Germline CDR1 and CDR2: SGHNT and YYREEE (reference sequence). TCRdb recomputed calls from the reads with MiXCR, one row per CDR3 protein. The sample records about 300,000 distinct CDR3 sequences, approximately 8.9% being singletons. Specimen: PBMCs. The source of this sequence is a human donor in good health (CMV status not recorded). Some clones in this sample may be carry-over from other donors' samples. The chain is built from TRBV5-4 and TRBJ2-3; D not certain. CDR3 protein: CASSLGDAIPTDTQYF. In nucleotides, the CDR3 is TGTGCCAGCAGCTTAGGAGATGCTATTCCCACAGATACGCAGTATTTT.